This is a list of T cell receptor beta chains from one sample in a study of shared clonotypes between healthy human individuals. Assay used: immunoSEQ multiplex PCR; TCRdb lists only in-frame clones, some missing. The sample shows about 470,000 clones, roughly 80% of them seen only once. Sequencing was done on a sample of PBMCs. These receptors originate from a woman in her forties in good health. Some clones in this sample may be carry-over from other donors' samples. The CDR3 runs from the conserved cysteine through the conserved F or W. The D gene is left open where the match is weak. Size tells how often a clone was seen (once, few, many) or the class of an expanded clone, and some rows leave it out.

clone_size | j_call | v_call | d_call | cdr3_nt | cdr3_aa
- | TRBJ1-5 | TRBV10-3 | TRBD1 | TGTGCCATCAGCCACGTCCCGGGACAGGGGCCAAAAAGTTATAGCAATCAGCCCCAGCATTTT | CAISHVPGQGPKSYSNQPQHF
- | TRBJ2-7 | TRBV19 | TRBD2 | TGTGCCAGTAGCCAGACAAGCGGGAGGGTCAACGAGCAGTACTTC | CASSQTSGRVNEQYF
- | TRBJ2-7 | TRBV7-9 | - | TGTGCCAGCCACGGCACAGGGTGGTACGAGCAGTACTTC | CASHGTGWYEQYF
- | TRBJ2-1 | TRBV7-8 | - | TGTGCCAGCAGCTTAGGGGGATTAGGCAATGAGCAGTTCTTC | CASSLGGLGNEQFF
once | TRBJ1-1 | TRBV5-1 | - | TGCGCCAGCAGCTTGGAACAGGTGGGGACTGAAGCTTTCTTT | CASSLEQVGTEAFF
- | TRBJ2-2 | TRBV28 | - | TGTGCCAGCAACCCTTCACTAGCCTCCGGGGAGCTGTTTTTT | CASNPSLASGELFF
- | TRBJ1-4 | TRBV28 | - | TGTGCCAGCAGCCCGTTTGTGAGGGCTGTTGAAAAACTGTTTTTT | CASSPFVRAVEKLFF
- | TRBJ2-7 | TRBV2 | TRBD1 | TGTGCCAGCAGTGAAATCAGGGGGATGTTCGAGCAGTACTTC | CASSEIRGMFEQYF
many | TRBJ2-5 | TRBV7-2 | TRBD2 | TGTGCCAGCAGCTTAGTGGGACTAGCAGAGACCCAGTACTTC | CASSLVGLAETQYF
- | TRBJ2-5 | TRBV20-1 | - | TGCAGTGCGGGTGGGGAAGAGACCCAGTACTTC | CSAGGEETQYF
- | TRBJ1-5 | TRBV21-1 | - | TGTGCCAGCAGCACCCCACTGGGACAGGGCAATAGGTATAGCAATCAGCCCCAGCATTTT | CASSTPLGQGNRYSNQPQHF
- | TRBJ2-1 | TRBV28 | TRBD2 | TGTGCCAGCAGTTCCGTTCGGTATTTGCGGGAGTTATATGAGCAGTTCTTC | CASSSVRYLRELYEQFF
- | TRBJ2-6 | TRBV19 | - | TGTGCCAGTAGTCTCTCTGGGGCCAACGTCCTGACTTTC | CASSLSGANVLTF
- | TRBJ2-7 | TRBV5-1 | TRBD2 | TGCGCCAGCAGCCCTCGGACTAGCGGGAGCTCCTACGAGCAGTACTTC | CASSPRTSGSSYEQYF
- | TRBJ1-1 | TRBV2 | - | TGTGCCAGCAGTGGTGTGGAGGGGAACACTGAAGCTTTCTTT | CASSGVEGNTEAFF
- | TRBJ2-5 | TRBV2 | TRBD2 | TGTGCCAGCAGTATACTAGCGGGAGCCCCGGGGACCCAGTACTTC | CASSILAGAPGTQYF
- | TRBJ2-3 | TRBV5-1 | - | TGCGCCAGCAGCTTGGTGGTCACGAGAACAGATACGCAGTATTTT | CASSLVVTRTDTQYF
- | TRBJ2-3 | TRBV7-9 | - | TGTGCCAGCAGCTTTCGGGACACAGATACGCAGTATTTT | CASSFRDTDTQYF
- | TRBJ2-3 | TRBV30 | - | TGTGCCTGGAGTGTAATGGCATCGCCAGATACGCAGTATTTT | CAWSVMASPDTQYF
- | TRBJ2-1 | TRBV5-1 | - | TGCGCCAGCAGCTCCTCTCCAGGGGCGGGGAATGAGCAGTTCTTC | CASSSSPGAGNEQFF
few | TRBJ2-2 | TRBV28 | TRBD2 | TGTGCCAGCAGGAGTAGCGGGAGGATCGTCACCGGGGAGCTGTTTTTT | CASRSSGRIVTGELFF
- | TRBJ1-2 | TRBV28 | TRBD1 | TGTGCCAGCAGTGAACAGACAGGGGTTGCCTTC | CASSEQTGVAF
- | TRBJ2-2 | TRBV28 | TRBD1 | TGTGCCAGCAGTCGTCACCGGGACAGGGGCCTGACGAACACCGGGGAGCTGTTTTTT | CASSRHRDRGLTNTGELFF
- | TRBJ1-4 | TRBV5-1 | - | TGCGCCAGCAGCTTGGATGGGCTTCGAGAAAAACTGTTTTTT | CASSLDGLREKLFF
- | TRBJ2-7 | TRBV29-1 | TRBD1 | TGCAGCGTTGAGGGACAGGCCAAATACGAGCAGTACTTC | CSVEGQAKYEQYF
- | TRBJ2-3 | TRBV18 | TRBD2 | TGTGCCAGCTCAGTGCGACTAGCGGAGAGCACAGATACGCAGTATTTT | CASSVRLAESTDTQYF
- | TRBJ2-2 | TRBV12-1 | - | TGTGCCAGCAGCTTTGCCGGGGAGCTGTTTTTT | CASSFAGELFF
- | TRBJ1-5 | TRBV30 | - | TGTGCCTGGAGTCCCGGACTTGGGAGCAATCAGCCCCAGCATTTT | CAWSPGLGSNQPQHF
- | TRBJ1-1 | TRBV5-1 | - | TGCGCCAGCAGGGGGTCCGCTGAAGCTTTCTTT | CASRGSAEAFF
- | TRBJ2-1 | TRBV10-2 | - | TGCGCCAGCAGTGATCCGGGTTTCTCCTACAATGAGCAGTTCTTC | CASSDPGFSYNEQFF
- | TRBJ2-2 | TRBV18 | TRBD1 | TGTGCCAGCTCACAGGGACAGGAATACACCGGGGAGCTGTTTTTT | CASSQGQEYTGELFF